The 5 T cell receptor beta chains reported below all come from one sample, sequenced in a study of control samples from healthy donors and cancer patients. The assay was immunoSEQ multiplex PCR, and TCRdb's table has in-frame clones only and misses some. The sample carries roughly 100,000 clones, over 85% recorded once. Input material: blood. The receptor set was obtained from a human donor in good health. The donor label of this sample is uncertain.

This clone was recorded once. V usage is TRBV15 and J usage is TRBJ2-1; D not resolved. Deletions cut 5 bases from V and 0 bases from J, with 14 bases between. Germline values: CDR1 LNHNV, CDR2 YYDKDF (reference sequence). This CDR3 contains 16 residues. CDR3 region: CATSSYELSSYNEQFF. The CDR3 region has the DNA TGTGCCACCAGCTCATATGAATTGAGCTCCTACAATGAGCAGTTCTTC.

CDR3 region: CASSTGYEQYF. Written as DNA, the CDR3 is TGTGCCAGCAGCACAGGATACGAGCAGTACTTC. The rearrangement joins TRBV9 to TRBJ2-7; a weak D match, TRBD1 (5 bases). The CDR3 covers 11 residues. CDR1 is SGDLS and CDR2 is YYNGEE in the germline V gene. Deletions cut 4 bases from V and 4 bases from J, with 6 bases between.

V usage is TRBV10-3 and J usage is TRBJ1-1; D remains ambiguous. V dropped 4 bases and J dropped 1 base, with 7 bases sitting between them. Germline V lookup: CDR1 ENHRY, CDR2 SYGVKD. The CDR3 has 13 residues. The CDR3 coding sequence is TGTGCCATCAGTGGACACACGAACACTGAAGCTTTCTTT. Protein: CAISGHTNTEAFF.

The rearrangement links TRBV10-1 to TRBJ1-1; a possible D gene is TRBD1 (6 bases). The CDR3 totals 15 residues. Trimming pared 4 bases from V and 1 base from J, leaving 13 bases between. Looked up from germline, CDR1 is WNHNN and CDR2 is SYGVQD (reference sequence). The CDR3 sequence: CASSARGGRNTEAFF. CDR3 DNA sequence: TGCGCCAGCAGTGCTAGGGGGGGCAGGAACACTGAAGCTTTCTTT.

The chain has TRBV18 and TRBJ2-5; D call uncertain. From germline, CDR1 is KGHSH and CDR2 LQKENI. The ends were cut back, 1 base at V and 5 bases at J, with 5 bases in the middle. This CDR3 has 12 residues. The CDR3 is CASSPRAETQYF. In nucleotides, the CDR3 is TGTGCCAGCTCACCACGGGCGGAGACCCAGTACTTC.